The 23 T cell receptor beta chains reported below all come from one sample, sequenced in a study of cytomegalovirus exposure and HLA in healthy donors (dated 2017 in TCRdb). The method was the immunoSEQ multiplex PCR assay. A mixture of 60 forward primers for TCR Vbeta segments and 13 reverse primers for TCR Jbeta segments was used in the multiplex PCR. This is the immuneACCESS table as TCRdb keeps it, with only in-frame sequences that have V and J called. A part of the clones is gone; compared with another copy, unresolved V genes explain less than half, and the rest is unexplained. In all, the sample holds 150,000 or so clones, and 80% of those were seen once. About 4.4% of the sample is taken by the ten largest. The sample consisted of PBMCs. Receptors originate from a woman aged 45 to 65 in good health and CMV-seropositive.

This sequence joins TRBV6-1 and TRBJ1-2, with D perhaps TRBD1 (5 bases). The CDR3 contains 13 residues. V was pared by 4 bases and J by 5 bases, with 11 bases between. Germline CDR1 is MNHNS and CDR2 is SASEGT. The CDR3 spells CASSGQGPYGYTF. CDR3 in DNA: TGTGCCAGCAGTGGGCAGGGCCCATATGGCTACACCTTC.

This rearrangement joins TRBV10-3 to TRBJ1-1, with 9 positions matching TRBD1. V gave up 4 bases and J gave up 1 base; unmatched junction bases: 7. Germline assignment: CDR1 ENHRY and CDR2 SYGVKD. This CDR3 has 16 amino acids. The chain's CDR3 is CAISVGTGMGNTEAFF. The CDR3 bases are TGTGCCATCAGTGTAGGGACAGGGATGGGGAACACTGAAGCTTTCTTT.

The chain employs TRBV7-2 and TRBJ1-4; 10 nucleotides agree with TRBD1. V lost 3 bases, J lost 8 bases, and 6 bases stayed unmatched. Germline CDR1 is SGHTA and CDR2 is FQGNSA. The CDR3 runs 15 residues. CDR3 in DNA: TGTGCCAGCAGCTTGATGACAGGGGGCCAGGAAAAACTGTTTTTT. Its translation: CASSLMTGGQEKLFF.

This clone was picked up a small number of times. V is TRBV6-1 and J is TRBJ2-3, with a weak D call TRBD2 (6 bases). Trimming pared 9 bases from V and 2 bases from J, leaving 18 bases between. This CDR3 comprises 15 residues. Per the germline V gene, CDR1 is MNHNS and CDR2 is SASEGT. CDR3 DNA sequence: TGTGCCAGTTCCGCTGCCCTGGGACTCACAGATACGCAGTATTTT. Encoded protein: CASSAALGLTDTQYF.

As regards this clone: This same CDR3 is encoded by further DNA sequences in the sample. J is TRBJ1-1 and V is TRBV9; D possibly corresponds to TRBD1 (5 bases). The CDR3 covers 14 residues. CDR1 is SGDLS, CDR2 YYNGEE, per germline. V was shortened by 0 bases and J by 4 bases, with 10 bases between the two germline ends. Here the CDR3 reads CASSVGQQGTEAFF. As DNA, the CDR3 is TGTGCCAGCAGCGTAGGGCAGCAGGGCACTGAAGCTTTCTTT.

This clone turned up a few times. The chain joins TRBV5-6 to TRBJ1-1; maybe TRBD1 (6 bases). The CDR3 is 17 amino acids. CDR1 is SGHDT, CDR2 YYEEEE, per germline. Trimming pared 4 bases from V and 1 base from J, leaving 20 bases between. The CDR3 here is CASSVGTLPSRNTEAFF. In DNA, the CDR3 is TGTGCCAGCAGCGTCGGGACACTACCCTCGAGGAACACTGAAGCTTTCTTT.

This chain connects TRBV6-4 to TRBJ2-7; 8 bases match TRBD1. CDR1 and CDR2 from the germline V gene are MRHNA and SNTAGT. The CDR3 is 14 amino acids. V was clipped by 10 bases and J by 0 bases; unmatched bases: 8. CDR3 in amino acids: CATTGQASSYEQYF. The CDR3 region has the DNA TGTGCCACCACGGGACAGGCTAGCTCCTACGAGCAGTACTTC.

Remarks on this clone: One junction end does not reproduce the germline sequence, and a read error may be involved. The gene calls are TRBV7-9 and TRBJ2-3, with D possibly TRBD1 on 5 matching bases. CDR3 length: 12 residues. Germline V gene data show CDR1 as SEHNR and CDR2 as FQNEAQ (reference sequence). The CDR3 here is CSSRKTEDTQYF. For the CDR3, the DNA is TGTTCCAGCAGGAAGACAGAAGATACGCAGTATTTT.

This chain connects TRBV4-2 to TRBJ2-3; 9 nucleotides match TRBD2. J was trimmed by 6 bases and V by 1 base; bases with no gene match: 11. This CDR3 contains 17 residues. The germline V gene has CDR1 LGHNA and CDR2 YNFKEQ. CDR3 coding DNA: TGTGCCAGCAGCCAAGCCCGGGATAGCGGGAGTCAGGATACGCAGTATTTT. Translation: CASSQARDSGSQDTQYF.

This clone was seen only once. This rearrangement joins TRBV7-9 to TRBJ2-7, with unresolved D. V lost 2 bases and J 4 bases, leaving 6 bases between the germline ends. Germline V gene lookup returns CDR1 SEHNR and CDR2 FQNEAQ (reference sequence). The CDR3 spans 12 residues. CDR3: CASSLTTYEQYF. The DNA of the CDR3 is TGTGCCAGCAGCTTAACGACTTACGAGCAGTACTTC.

The chain couples TRBV11-2 to TRBJ2-7; 8 nucleotides match TRBD2. This CDR3 comprises 14 residues. Per the germline V gene, CDR1 is SGHAT and CDR2 is FQNNGV. J gave up 7 bases and V 4 bases, and 9 bases lay outside the gene matches. The CDR3 loop is CASSYSGDVGEQYF. CDR3 nucleotide sequence: TGTGCCAGCAGCTATAGCGGGGACGTCGGAGAGCAGTACTTC.

This clone was counted between two and nine times. The DNA of the CDR3 is TGTGCCAGCAGCTCGCTTCCGGCCGGGGGGGGCTACACCTTC. Its protein product is CASSSLPAGGGYTF. The chain joins TRBV7-2 to TRBJ1-2; tentative D call: TRBD1 (5 bases). This CDR3 has 14 residues. Germline CDR1 is SGHTA and CDR2 is FQGNSA. Trimming left V 4 bases short and J 8 bases short, with 17 bases between.

The sample holds one count of this clone. CDR3 nucleotide sequence: TGTGCCAGCAGCTTAAGTAGCGGGGGGACCTACGAGCAGTACTTC. Its protein product is CASSLSSGGTYEQYF. The chain couples TRBV7-2 to TRBJ2-7; TRBD2 matches at 10 bases. This CDR3 spans 15 amino acids. Germline-derived CDR1 and CDR2 are SGHTA and FQGNSA. Losses at the gene ends were 2 bases for V and 2 bases for J; bases not matched to a gene: 3.

This chain links TRBV19 with TRBJ2-7; 8 bases map to TRBD1. The germline V gene encodes CDR1 LNHDA and CDR2 SQIVND (reference sequence). V lost 5 bases and J lost 4; bases outside the gene matches: 4. The CDR3 runs 13 residues. The CDR3, as DNA: TGTGCCAGTAGTGTGGACAGGGAGTACGAGCAGTACTTC. Its translation: CASSVDREYEQYF.

The chain joins TRBV28 to TRBJ2-5, with D possibly matching TRBD1 (7 bases). Germline V gene data show CDR1 as MDHEN and CDR2 as SYDVKM. Trimming took off 5 bases at V and 3 bases at J, with 19 bases between the two ends. The CDR3 sequence is 16 residues long. The CDR3 reads CASSQGGKFVKETQYF. The CDR3 DNA sequence: TGTGCCAGCAGTCAGGGGGGAAAATTTGTAAAAGAGACCCAGTACTTC.

This chain uses TRBV9 with TRBJ2-7; 7 bases are shared with TRBD2. The junction had 10 bases not matched to a gene; V was cut back by 3 bases and J by 4 bases. Germline V gene sequence: CDR1 SGDLS, CDR2 YYNGEE. This CDR3 is built from 15 residues. CDR3 in DNA: TGTGCCAGCAGCGGGGGCGGGAGAACCGGTTACGAGCAGTACTTC. Translating it yields CASSGGGRTGYEQYF.

This clone showed up just a few times. V is TRBV27 and J is TRBJ2-1, with TRBD2 matching over 8 bases. The V and J ends lost 2 bases and 4 bases, in that order; junction bases with no gene match: 10. The CDR3 covers 17 residues. Germline V gene lookup returns CDR1 MNHEY and CDR2 SMNVEV (reference sequence). CDR3 sequence: CASSLRPSGRRYNEQFF. The CDR3 bases are TGTGCCAGCAGTTTACGCCCGAGCGGGAGAAGGTACAATGAGCAGTTCTTC.

The CDR3 here is CASSSRDRDGGAFF. In DNA form, the CDR3 reads TGTGCCAGCAGCTCCCGGGACAGGGATGGAGGAGCTTTCTTT. The chain links TRBV5-6 to TRBJ1-1; 9 positions match TRBD1. In germline, CDR1 is SGHDT, CDR2 YYEEEE. This CDR3 region has 14 residues. After removal of 3 bases from V and 10 bases from J, the junction contained 10 bases not matched to a gene.

The genes are TRBV9 and TRBJ2-1, with 12 positions matching TRBD2. Germline CDR1 is SGDLS and CDR2 is YYNGEE. The CDR3 runs 15 residues. Germline trimming cut 4 bases from V and 8 bases from J; bases unmatched to any gene: 7. CDR3 sequence reads: CASSHQTSGSDEQFF. The CDR3 region has the DNA TGTGCCAGCAGCCATCAGACTAGCGGGAGCGATGAGCAGTTCTTC.

V gene TRBV7-8 combines with J gene TRBJ1-6; no firm D call. The V end lost 2 bases, the J end lost 2 bases, and 16 bases lay between the germline ends. CDR1 is SGHVS, CDR2 FQNEAQ, per germline. The CDR3 is 18 amino acids. CDR3 loop: CASSLNRELGAYNSPLHF. The CDR3 nucleotides are TGTGCCAGCAGCTTAAATCGAGAACTCGGGGCCTATAATTCACCCCTCCACTTT.

J is TRBJ2-1 and V is TRBV4-3, with D possibly TRBD1 on 5 matching bases. This CDR3 region has 15 residues. Germline V gene data show CDR1 as LGHNA and CDR2 as YSLEER. Trimming shortened V by 1 base and J by 7 bases, and 14 bases separated the two germline ends. Here the CDR3 DNA reads TGCGCCAGCAGCCAAGGGACAATCCGTGGAAATGAGCAGTTCTTC. Protein sequence: CASSQGTIRGNEQFF.

In this sample, this clone turned up once. The V call is TRBV18, the J call TRBJ2-3, with TRBD2 as a possible D gene (5 bases). The CDR3 has 16 amino acids. V lost 4 bases and J 2 bases, leaving 16 bases between the germline ends. Germline values: CDR1 KGHSH, CDR2 LQKENI. The CDR3 sequence is CASSQGLTPPTDTQYF. The CDR3 region has the DNA TGTGCCAGCTCACAAGGACTCACTCCCCCCACAGATACGCAGTATTTT.

The chain combines TRBV5-4 with TRBJ2-7; 16 positions agree with TRBD2. With V trimmed by 3 bases and J by 2 bases, 8 bases remained unmatched. The CDR3 totals 18 residues. Per germline, CDR1 SGHNT and CDR2 YYREEE (reference sequence). The CDR3 DNA is TGTGCCAGCAGCTCACAGGGACTAGCGGGGGGGCGGACCTACGAGCAGTACTTC. This translates into CASSSQGLAGGRTYEQYF. Full variable domain (missing parts from reference TRBV5-4 and TRBJ2-7): ETGVTQSPTHLIKTRGQQVTLRCSSQSGHNTVSWYQQALGQGPQFIFQYYREEENGRGNFPPRFSGLQFPNYSSELNVNALELDDSALYLCASSSQGLAGGRTYEQYFGPGTRLTVT.